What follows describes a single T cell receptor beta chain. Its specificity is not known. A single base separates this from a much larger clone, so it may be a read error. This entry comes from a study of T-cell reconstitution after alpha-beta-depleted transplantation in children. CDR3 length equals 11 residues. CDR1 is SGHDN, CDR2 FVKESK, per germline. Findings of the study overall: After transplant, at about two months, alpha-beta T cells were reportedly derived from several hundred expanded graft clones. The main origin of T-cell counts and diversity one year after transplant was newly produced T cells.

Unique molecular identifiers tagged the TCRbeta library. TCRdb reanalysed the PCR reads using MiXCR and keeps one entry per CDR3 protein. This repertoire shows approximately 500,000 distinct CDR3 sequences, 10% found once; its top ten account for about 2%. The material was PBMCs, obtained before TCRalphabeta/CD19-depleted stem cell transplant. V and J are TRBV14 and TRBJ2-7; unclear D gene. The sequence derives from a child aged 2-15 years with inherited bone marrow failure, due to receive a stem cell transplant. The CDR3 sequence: CASSQVHEEYF. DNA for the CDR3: TGTGCCAGCAGCCAAGTCCACGAGGAGTACTTC.